This T cell receptor (beta chain) was retrieved from a study of vaccination effects on CD4 cells after COVID-19. In the ViraFEST assay, antigen-specific CD4+ clonotypes were identified by expansion after peptide-pool stimulation. CD4+ T cells were isolated after less than 12 days of culture. Participants each got two BNT162b2 or mRNA-1273 vaccine doses. CDR3 size: 20 residues. Germline CDR1 reads MDHEN; CDR2 reads SYDVKM. Trimming took 4 bases from V and 0 from J, leaving 25 bases between them. About this clone itself: As yet, its antigen is unknown.

Clones were read by immunoSEQ multiplex PCR, and TCRdb kept only the in-frame ones, dropping some. The table has 30,000 or so clones, around 70% seen once. This sample comprised CD4+ T cells from PBMCs cultured with HCoV-NL63 spike peptides, obtained after COVID-19 vaccination. The gene calls are TRBV28 and TRBJ2-1; maybe TRBD1 (6 bases). The TCR originated in a human donor who received a COVID-19 vaccine. The CDR3 loop reads CASSSRSTGFRSASYNEQFF. Written as DNA, the CDR3 is TGTGCCAGCAGTTCCCGATCTACAGGGTTTCGTTCAGCCTCCTACAATGAGCAGTTCTTC.